What follows are 19 T cell receptor beta chains derived from one specimen sequenced in a study of STAT3 mutations in large granular lymphocyte leukemia. Libraries were prepared by immunoSEQ multiplex PCR; TCRdb keeps only in-frame clonotypes and omits some of them. The sample holds roughly 9,700 clones, roughly nine tenths seen once. General observations from the study: Every T-LGLL patient had at least one immunodominant TCRbeta clonotype.

These receptors have no identified antigens. Material for sequencing was peripheral blood mononuclear cells. These receptors originate from a man in his fifties or sixties with T-cell large granular lymphocyte leukemia. Some clones in this sample may be carry-over from other donors' samples.

CDR3 nucleotides: TGTGCCAGTAGCCCAAAAGGAGCGGGAGGGGAAGCCTACGAGCAGTACTTC. Translation gives CASSPKGAGGEAYEQYF. The chain carries TRBV19 and TRBJ2-7; TRBD2 aligns across 10 bases. Germline values: CDR1 LNHDA, CDR2 SQIVND (reference sequence). The CDR3 totals 17 residues. With V trimmed by 6 bases and J by 2 bases, 13 bases remained unmatched.

In this sample, this clone turned up once. The genes are TRBV4-3 and TRBJ2-2, with 11 bases matching TRBD2. The CDR3 is 16 residues long. Germline CDR1 and CDR2: LGHNA and YSLEER. V shed 1 base and J 4 bases; nucleotides not matched to a gene: 2. The CDR3 coding sequence is TGCGCCAGCAGCCAAGGTAGCGGGAGGGGCACCGGGGAGCTGTTTTTT. It translates to CASSQGSGRGTGELFF.

The V and J genes are TRBV4-3 and TRBJ2-7; 15 nucleotides align to TRBD2. CDR3 length: 17 residues. Germline lookup yields CDR1 LGHNA and CDR2 YSLEER. Losses at the gene ends were 1 base for V and 6 bases for J; bases not matched to a gene: 7. As DNA, the CDR3 is TGCGCCAGCAGCCAAGGGGCTAGGACTAGCGGGAGGGGCGAGCAGTACTTC. Amino acid sequence: CASSQGARTSGRGEQYF.

This chain joins TRBV5-1 and TRBJ2-3, with 9 bases that match TRBD1. Germline lookup yields CDR1 SGHRS and CDR2 YFSETQ. V was pared by 9 bases and J by 2 bases, with 10 bases of the junction left unmatched. The CDR3 extends over 15 amino acids. CDR3 amino acids: CATTFGDRDTDTQYF. The CDR3 region has the DNA TGCGCCACCACTTTTGGGGACAGGGACACAGATACGCAGTATTTT.

The chain couples TRBV7-8 to TRBJ2-7; D unclear. Trimming pared 4 bases from V and 5 bases from J, leaving 15 bases between. The germline V gene encodes CDR1 SGHVS and CDR2 FQNEAQ. The CDR3 has 14 amino acids. CDR3 amino acids: CASSWIGLGHEQYF. Written as DNA, the CDR3 is TGTGCCAGCAGCTGGATAGGGCTTGGCCACGAGCAGTACTTC.

V and J are TRBV19 and TRBJ2-3, with 7 bases matching TRBD2. Germline assignment: CDR1 LNHDA and CDR2 SQIVND (reference sequence). This CDR3 contains 14 residues. After removal of 4 bases from V and 2 bases from J, the junction contained 3 bases not matched to a gene. Here the CDR3 reads CASSTGRFTDTQYF. The CDR3 coding sequence is TGTGCCAGTAGTACCGGGAGGTTCACAGATACGCAGTATTTT. Looking up the rest from reference TRBV19 and TRBJ2-3 gives the full variable domain: DGGITQSPKYLFRKEGQNVTLSCEQNLNHDAMYWYRQDPGQGLRLIYYSQIVNDFQKGDIAEGYSVSREKKESFPLTVTSAQKNPTAFYLCASSTGRFTDTQYFGPGTRLTVL.

This sequence joins TRBV7-2 and TRBJ1-2, with TRBD1 matching over 7 bases. The CDR3 runs 14 residues. Germline values: CDR1 SGHTA, CDR2 FQGNSA. Germline trimming cut 5 bases from V and 8 bases from J; bases unmatched to any gene: 11. The CDR3 coding sequence is TGTGCCAGCAGCCGCCCGGAGGGGGCGAAGGGCTACACCTTC. It translates to CASSRPEGAKGYTF.

This clone came up a few times. The chain is built from TRBV19 and TRBJ1-6; maybe TRBD1 (6 bases). Germline V gene data show CDR1 as LNHDA and CDR2 as SQIVND (reference sequence). The CDR3 sequence is 13 residues long. Trimming cost V 7 bases and J 18 bases, with 22 bases left between them. CDR3 sequence: CASTTGTSPPSHF. In DNA, the CDR3 is TGTGCCAGTACCACCGGGACATCCCCCCCTTCCCACTTT. The full variable domain, with the rest looked up from reference TRBV19 and TRBJ1-6, is DGGITQSPKYLFRKEGQNVTLSCEQNLNHDAMYWYRQDPGQGLRLIYYSQIVNDFQKGDIAEGYSVSREKKESFPLTVTSAQKNPTAFYLCASTTGTSPPSHFGNGTRLTVT.

V and J are TRBV14 and TRBJ2-1, with 10 nucleotides matching TRBD2. There are 16 residues in the CDR3. V was clipped by 4 bases and J by 7 bases; unmatched bases: 10. The germline gives CDR1 SGHDN, CDR2 FVKESK. The CDR3 DNA is TGTGCCAGCAGCCCGTATGGGACTAGCGTCAGGAATGAGCAGTTCTTC. As protein: CASSPYGTSVRNEQFF.

CDR3 in DNA: TGTGCCATCAAATTAGCCCCTAGCACAGATACGCAGTATTTT. Amino acids: CAIKLAPSTDTQYF. The V call is TRBV10-3, the J call TRBJ2-3; D unresolved. Germline V lookup: CDR1 ENHRY, CDR2 SYGVKD. V dropped 7 bases and J dropped 0 bases, with 11 bases sitting between them. This CDR3 is built from 14 residues.

CDR3 nucleotide sequence: TGTGCCAGTAGTATAGATGGGACAGACACTGAAGCTTTCTTT. Protein: CASSIDGTDTEAFF. V is TRBV19 and J is TRBJ1-1, with 7 bases fitting TRBD1. The CDR3 is made up of 14 amino acids. J lost 3 bases, V lost 0 bases, and 1 base had no gene match. Germline CDR1 and CDR2: LNHDA and SQIVND (reference sequence).

This clone was seen just once. The chain carries TRBV21-1 and TRBJ2-7; the D segment call TRBD2 is taken from the table without a DNA check. TRBV21-1 represents a pseudogene. The CDR3 loop spans 13 amino acids. The CDR3 protein is CASSTRRLYEQYF. In nucleotides, the CDR3 is TGTGCCAGCAGCACCCGGAGACTCTACGAGCAGTACTTC.

The V call is TRBV4-2, the J call TRBJ2-7, with D unclear. This CDR3 is 13 amino acids long. V dropped 4 bases and J dropped 3 bases, with 10 bases sitting between them. The germline gives CDR1 LGHNA, CDR2 YNFKEQ. CDR3 amino acids: CASSRNLGYEQYF. The CDR3 nucleotides read TGTGCCAGCAGCCGGAACCTCGGCTACGAGCAGTACTTC.

The chain carries TRBV6-1 and TRBJ2-7; TRBD2 agrees at 8 bases. This CDR3 contains 15 residues. V dropped 1 base and J dropped 2; count of bases not matched to a gene: 4. In germline, CDR1 is MNHNS, CDR2 SASEGT. CDR3 nucleotide sequence: TGTGCCAGCAGTGAAGTGAGCGGGAGCCCCTACGAGCAGTACTTC. This encodes CASSEVSGSPYEQYF.

The CDR3 spells CASSPGQGTDTQYF. Written as DNA, the CDR3 is TGCGCCAGCAGCCCCGGACAGGGCACAGATACGCAGTATTTT. V is TRBV5-1 and J is TRBJ2-3; 7 nucleotides align to TRBD1. Germline V lookup: CDR1 SGHRS, CDR2 YFSETQ. The CDR3 is made up of 14 amino acids. After removal of 4 bases from V and 1 base from J, the junction contained 3 bases not matched to a gene.

The V gene is TRBV28, the J gene TRBJ2-7; D gene unclear. Germline CDR1 is MDHEN and CDR2 is SYDVKM. The CDR3 spans 13 residues. Trimming cost V 1 base and J 3 bases, with 7 bases left between them. The DNA for the CDR3 is TGTGCCAGCAGTTTATATAGGAACTACGAGCAGTACTTC. It is translated as CASSLYRNYEQYF.

The rearrangement links TRBV9 to TRBJ2-2, with D perhaps matching TRBD1 (6 bases). Germline values: CDR1 SGDLS, CDR2 YYNGEE. V dropped 2 bases and J dropped 6 bases, with 20 bases sitting between them. CDR3 length equals 17 residues. CDR3 region: CASSVGTGTTYAGELFF. CDR3 coding DNA: TGTGCCAGCAGCGTGGGAACCGGGACAACTTACGCCGGGGAGCTGTTTTTT.

The J gene is TRBJ1-3, the V gene TRBV7-9; TRBD1 is a possible D gene (6 bases). The V gene lost 1 base and the J gene lost 8 bases, with 12 bases spanning the gap. The CDR3 extends over 14 amino acids. Germline V gives CDR1 SEHNR, CDR2 FQNEAQ (reference sequence). CDR3 sequence (DNA): TGTGCCAGCAGCTTAGAGGCAGGGGTGGACACCATATATTTT. Amino acids: CASSLEAGVDTIYF. The full variable domain, in which reference TRBV7-9 and TRBJ1-3 provide the parts outside the CDR3, is DTGVSQNPRHKITKRGQNVTFRCDPISEHNRLYWYRQTLGQGPEFLTYFQNEAQLEKSRLLSDRFSAERPKGSFSTLEIQRTEQGDSAMYLCASSLEAGVDTIYFGEGSWLTVV.

As DNA, the CDR3 is TGTGCCAGCAGCGCCGACAATTGGAGCTCCTATAATTCACCCCTCCACTTT. Translating gives CASSADNWSSYNSPLHF. This chain uses TRBV7-8 with TRBJ1-6, with D unclear. This CDR3 has 17 residues. The V gene lost 5 bases and the J gene lost 0 bases, with 14 bases spanning the gap. Germline CDR1 is SGHVS and CDR2 is FQNEAQ.